This T cell receptor beta chain was documented in a study of blood T cell repertoires in COVID-19. The junction had 17 bases not matched to a gene; V was cut back by 0 bases and J by 1 base. Germline values: CDR1 SQVTM, CDR2 ANQGSEA. CDR3 length equals 20 residues. Method: immunoSEQ multiplex PCR; TCRdb's copy keeps in-frame clones and lacks some. The table has about 400,000 clones, 88% seen once. V and J are TRBV29-1 and TRBJ2-1; 8 nucleotides match TRBD2. The TCR sequence derives from a woman in her forties with acute COVID-19. The specimen sequenced was PBMCs or T cells enriched from blood (not recorded which). CDR3 sequence (DNA): TGCAGCGTTGAAGATCTCCCCCGGTTTGAGCGGGGGCCGTCCTACAATGAGCAGTTCTTC. Translation gives CSVEDLPRFERGPSYNEQFF.